Sequencing of this T cell receptor beta chain was carried out in a study of T-cell reconstitution after alpha-beta-depleted transplantation in children listed by TCRdb under 2016. For the wider study: Using TCR repertoire profiling, the study followed T-cell immune reconstitution in a quantitative way in children after TCRalphabeta/CD19-depleted allogeneic hematopoietic cell transplantation. Points the paper makes about the study in general: In some patients, high TCRbeta diversity at day 60 was attributed to recipient T cells and intrathymic progenitors that had survived conditioning. The apparently early alphabetaT-cell count recovery about two months after transplant was reportedly dependent on only several hundred rapidly expanded clones derived from non-depleted graft cells. Over subsequent months, a decline in hyperexpanded clone frequencies was noted, and after one year, T-cell counts and TCRbeta diversity were mostly ascribed to newly produced T cells.

This clonotype is regarded as medium-sized (0.01 to 0.1%). Its antigen specificity is not known. No base quality information exists; no much larger clone differs at one position. Libraries were made using PCR. Sequencing was performed on an Illumina HiSeq 2500. To normalize quantification of the TCRbeta repertoire, the TCR libraries were built with molecular barcoding that relied on unique molecular identifiers. The public reads were reprocessed in TCRdb via fastp at Q25 and MiXCR, keeping in-frame beta chains. Identical CDR3 proteins give one entry, which carries the most common genes and DNA. This sample comprises 2,500 to 3,500 distinct CDR3 sequences, about 20% of them detected only once. Approximately 38% of the sample belongs to the ten largest clones. From a lookup of the germline V gene, CDR1 and CDR2 are KGHDR and SFDVKD. V lost 2 bases and J lost 4 bases; the stretch between them is 7 bases long. Inclusive of the bounding cysteine and phenylalanine, the CDR3 is 13 residues long. Only CDR3 DNA remains: 39 bases, in frame from the first base.

Reading the label with the study, this specimen's time point is: day 60 (about 2 months) after transplantation. Sample treatment or condition, as interpreted from the label and publication: allogeneic hematopoietic cell transplantation with graft depleted of TCRalphabeta T cells and CD19 B cells. The transplant recipients were children given TCRalphabeta/CD19-depleted allogeneic hematopoietic cell grafts. The specimen comprised PBMCs, mostly from graft donor cells, sampled 60 days after TCRalphabeta/CD19-depleted stem cell transplant. This clonotype originated in a female patient between 10 and 17 years old who had a stem cell transplant for acute lymphoblastic leukemia, so the T cells may come from the graft donor. The chain joins TRBV24-1 to TRBJ2-5; no D gene is confidently identified. The CDR3 is CATSDSRLETQYF. The base sequence is TGTGCCACCAGTGATTCTAGGTTAGAGACCCAGTACTTC.